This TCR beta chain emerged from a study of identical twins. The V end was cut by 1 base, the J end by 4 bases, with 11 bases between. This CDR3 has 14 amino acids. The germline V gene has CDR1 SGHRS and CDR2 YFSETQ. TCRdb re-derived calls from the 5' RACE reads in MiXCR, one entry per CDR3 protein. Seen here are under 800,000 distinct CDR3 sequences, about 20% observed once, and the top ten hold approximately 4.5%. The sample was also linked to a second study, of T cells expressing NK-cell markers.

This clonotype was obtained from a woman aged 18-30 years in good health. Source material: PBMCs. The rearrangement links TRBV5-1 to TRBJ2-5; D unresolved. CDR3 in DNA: TGCGCCAGCAGCTTGCTCGGGCAAGGAGAGACCCAGTACTTC. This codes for CASSLLGQGETQYF. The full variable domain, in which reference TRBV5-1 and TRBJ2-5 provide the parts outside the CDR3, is KAGVTQTPRYLIKTRGQQVTLSCSPISGHRSVSWYQQTPGQGLQFLFEYFSETQRNKGNFPGRFSGRQFSNSRSEMNVSTLELGDSALYLCASSLLGQGETQYFGPGTRLLVL.